This T cell receptor (beta chain) appears in the sequencing data of a study of OX40 agonist ivuxolimab in advanced cancers. The wider study: Enrollees could have had prior anti-PD-1, anti-PD-L1 or anti-CTLA-4 therapy, which around 43% had received.

CDR1 is SGHTA and CDR2 is FQGNSA in the germline V gene. The length of the CDR3 is 15 residues. V was shortened by 6 bases and J by 2 bases, with 17 bases between the two germline ends. Only one count was recorded for this clone. TCRdb keeps only in-frame clones here, not all; method: immunoSEQ multiplex PCR. The table lists tens of thousands of clones, approximately 92% of them singletons. V usage is TRBV7-2 and J usage is TRBJ2-7, with D maybe TRBD1 (6 bases). Sequencing was performed on CD4+ or CD8+ T cells sorted from blood, taken in a trial of the OX40 agonist ivuxolimab. The sequence derives from an adult with an advanced solid tumor such as melanoma, head and neck, liver or kidney cancer. The CDR3 is CASSTQGRGPYEQYF. DNA of the CDR3: TGTGCCAGCAGTACTCAGGGGCGAGGCCCCTACGAGCAGTACTTC.